A selection of T cell receptor beta chains follows, all from one sample in a study of T cells in Graves' hyperthyroidism and ophthalmopathy. Each CDR3 protein is one row after TCRdb ran MiXCR on the multiplex PCR reads. This sample yields around 300,000 distinct CDR3 sequences, of which about 20% are seen a single time; roughly 60% belongs to the top ten. The specimen sequenced was blood. Receptors originate from a man younger than 40 with Graves' ophthalmopathy. The CDR3 runs from the conserved cysteine through the conserved F or W. D genes are given only for firm matches. The size field is filled for only some rows; it gives once, few, many or a size class.

J	size	V	D	CDR3	DNA
TRBJ1-4	once	TRBV7-9	-	CASSSPGGLDEKLFF	TGTGCCAGCAGCTCCCCTGGGGGGCTGGACGAAAAACTGTTTTTT
TRBJ2-3	few	TRBV27	TRBD2	CASTGGGGTDTQYF	TGTGCCAGCACCGGGGGGGGAGGCACAGATACGCAGTATTTT
TRBJ2-1	few	TRBV3-1	-	CASSQDHSGQGKRNEQFF	TGTGCCAGCAGCCAAGACCACTCCGGCCAGGGTAAAAGGAATGAGCAGTTCTTC
TRBJ2-7	many	TRBV3-1	TRBD1	CASSQGDRAYEQYF	TGTGCCAGCAGCCAAGGAGACAGGGCCTACGAGCAGTACTTC
TRBJ2-2	-	TRBV12-5	-	CASGLEQGTGELFF	TGTGCTAGTGGTTTGGAACAGGGTACCGGGGAGCTGTTTTTT
TRBJ1-1	many	TRBV11-2	-	CASSSAPRTNTEAFF	TGTGCCAGCAGCTCCGCCCCTCGGACGAACACTGAAGCTTTCTTT
TRBJ1-1	many	TRBV20-1	TRBD1	CSARSPGTGNGVNTEAFF	TGCAGTGCTAGATCCCCCGGGACAGGGAATGGGGTGAACACTGAAGCTTTCTTT
TRBJ2-1	-	TRBV24-1	TRBD2	CATSERTSGRSATHNEQFF	TGTGCCACCAGTGAACGGACTAGCGGGAGGTCGGCCACACACAATGAGCAGTTCTTC
TRBJ2-1	many	TRBV11-3	TRBD1	CASSLDRGSNEQFF	TGTGCCAGCAGCTTAGACAGGGGGAGCAATGAGCAGTTCTTC
TRBJ1-3	few	TRBV5-1	-	CASSLEYRSGNTIYF	TGCGCCAGCAGCTTGGAATACCGCTCTGGAAACACCATATATTTT
TRBJ2-3	-	TRBV12-3/TRBV12-4	-	CASSLGSLPTDTQYF	TGTGCCAGCAGTTTAGGATCTCTTCCCACAGATACGCAGTATTTT
TRBJ2-7	few	TRBV5-1	-	CASSHDSYEQYF	TGCGCCAGCTCTCATGACTCCTACGAGCAGTACTTC
TRBJ2-3	many	TRBV2	-	CASTKGAPSTDTQYF	TGTGCCAGCACAAAGGGAGCTCCCAGCACAGATACGCAGTATTTT
TRBJ1-1	-	TRBV9	-	CASSAPRKGEAFF	TGTGCCAGCAGCGCCCCAAGAAAAGGTGAAGCTTTCTTT
TRBJ2-7	-	TRBV5-1	TRBD1	CASAGDRGLEQYF	TGCGCCAGCGCGGGGGACAGGGGCTTGGAGCAGTACTTC
TRBJ2-1	-	TRBV5-6	-	CASTRQRVHEQFF	TGTGCCAGCACCCGGCAAAGAGTCCATGAGCAGTTCTTC
TRBJ1-4	-	TRBV6-1	-	CASSGGGAGEKLFF	TGTGCCAGCAGTGGCGGGGGGGCTGGGGAAAAACTGTTTTTT
TRBJ2-2	many	TRBV28	-	CASSYKVQRRNTGELFF	TGTGCCAGCAGTTATAAGGTACAACGAAGGAACACCGGGGAGCTGTTTTTT
TRBJ2-3	few	TRBV7-9	TRBD1	CASSTNTGVDTQYF	TGTGCCAGCAGCACTAACACAGGGGTCGATACGCAGTATTTT
TRBJ2-5	-	TRBV7-8	-	CASSLDGSQTQYF	TGTGCCAGCAGCTTAGACGGGAGCCAGACCCAGTACTTC
TRBJ1-5	few	TRBV6-1	-	CASSPQGNRQPQHF	TGTGCCAGCAGTCCGCAGGGTAACCGTCAGCCCCAGCATTTT
TRBJ2-7	many	TRBV28	-	CASGISYEQYF	TGTGCCAGCGGGATTTCCTACGAGCAGTACTTC
TRBJ1-2	few	TRBV9	TRBD1	CASSPTGTGPYGYTF	TGTGCCAGCAGCCCAACCGGGACAGGGCCATATGGCTACACCTTC
TRBJ2-3	-	TRBV28	-	CASSKRGFATSTDTQYF	TGTGCCAGCAGTAAAAGAGGGTTTGCTACTAGCACAGATACGCAGTATTTT
TRBJ1-1	many	TRBV5-1	TRBD1	CASSKGTGMDTEAFF	TGCGCCAGCAGCAAAGGGACAGGGATGGACACTGAAGCTTTCTTT
TRBJ2-3	few	TRBV4-1	TRBD1	CASSPTGDRDTQYF	TGCGCCAGCAGCCCGACTGGGGACAGAGATACGCAGTATTTT
TRBJ2-1	many	TRBV6-2/TRBV6-3	-	CASTSNYRSYNEQFF	TGTGCCAGCACCTCAAACTATCGCTCCTACAATGAGCAGTTCTTC
TRBJ2-2	few	TRBV19	TRBD2	CASSSAIAGVSTGELFF	TGTGCCAGTAGTAGTGCCATAGCGGGAGTTTCCACCGGGGAGCTGTTTTTT
TRBJ1-1	many	TRBV5-1	-	CASSLTVSNTEAFF	TGCGCCAGCAGCTTGACAGTTTCGAACACTGAAGCTTTCTTT
TRBJ2-1	few	TRBV28	TRBD2	CASSPHGRALIFNEQFF	TGTGCCAGCAGCCCACACGGGAGGGCCCTAATTTTTAATGAGCAGTTCTTC
TRBJ1-2	-	TRBV2	-	CASRGGGSYGYTF	TGTGCCAGCAGGGGGGGAGGTAGCTATGGCTACACCTTC
TRBJ2-2	-	TRBV7-3	-	CASSLMAGQGTGELFF	TGTGCCAGCAGCTTAATGGCGGGGCAAGGGACCGGGGAGCTGTTTTTT
TRBJ2-5	many	TRBV6-1	-	CASSLTDQETQYF	TGTGCCAGCAGTCTGACGGACCAAGAGACCCAGTACTTC
TRBJ1-2	many	TRBV6-1	-	CATGQNYGYTF	TGTGCCACAGGACAGAACTATGGCTACACCTTC
TRBJ2-3	many	TRBV5-1	-	CASSLGGRVGSDTQYF	TGCGCCAGCAGCTTAGGCGGCAGGGTCGGGTCAGATACGCAGTATTTT
TRBJ1-2	many	TRBV12-3/TRBV12-4	-	CASSKILTGSDGYTF	TGTGCCAGCAGCAAAATTCTGACAGGTTCAGATGGCTACACCTTC
TRBJ2-5	few	TRBV5-1	-	CASSLEGLARETQYF	TGCGCCAGCAGCTTGGAAGGGCTAGCCCGGGAGACCCAGTACTTC
TRBJ2-5	many	TRBV3-1	-	CASSQVSAGRETQYF	TGTGCCAGCAGCCAAGTTTCTGCGGGAAGGGAGACCCAGTACTTC
TRBJ1-5	many	TRBV12-3/TRBV12-4	TRBD1	CASSSSLQGVGNQPQHF	TGTGCCAGCAGTTCCAGTCTACAGGGGGTTGGCAATCAGCCCCAGCATTTT
TRBJ2-4	-	TRBV20-1	-	CSARVSGSNIQYF	TGCAGTGCTAGAGTTTCAGGTTCGAACATTCAGTACTTC
TRBJ1-1	few	TRBV6-1	-	CASKGDTYTEAFF	TGTGCCAGCAAGGGGGACACCTACACTGAAGCTTTCTTT
TRBJ2-7	-	TRBV6-1	TRBD1	CASSKDRGATTYEQYF	TGTGCCAGCAGTAAGGACAGGGGTGCGACCACCTACGAGCAGTACTTC
TRBJ2-3	few	TRBV4-1	-	CASRDSGSSTDTQYF	TGCGCCAGCAGAGACTCAGGGTCTAGCACAGATACGCAGTATTTT
TRBJ2-7	-	TRBV6-1	TRBD1	CASRTSGTVNFRSYEQYF	TGTGCCAGCAGGACATCGGGGACAGTAAATTTTCGCTCCTACGAGCAGTACTTC
TRBJ1-1	few	TRBV27	-	CASSQSGRENTEAFF	TGTGCCAGCAGCCAATCGGGACGGGAGAACACTGAAGCTTTCTTT
TRBJ2-2	many	TRBV11-2	-	CASSLGAGELFF	TGTGCCAGCAGCCTAGGGGCCGGGGAGCTGTTTTTT
TRBJ2-1	many	TRBV7-2	TRBD2	CASSLEGTSGGNEQFF	TGTGCCAGCAGCTTAGAAGGGACTAGCGGCGGGAATGAGCAGTTCTTC
TRBJ2-7	-	TRBV29-1	TRBD1	CSVGQGQISYEQYF	TGCAGCGTTGGACAGGGACAAATCTCCTACGAGCAGTACTTC
TRBJ1-5	-	TRBV15	TRBD1	CATSRDRGPLPQHF	TGTGCCACCAGCAGAGATAGGGGGCCATTACCCCAGCATTTT
TRBJ1-2	many	TRBV5-6	-	CASSLGQTTYGYTF	TGTGCCAGCAGCCTGGGGCAAACAACCTATGGCTACACCTTC